A few counts support the clone carrying this T cell receptor (beta chain). Its antigen is undetermined. This sample stems from a study of CD8 T cells in ankylosing spondylitis. TCRdb fed the 5' RACE reads into MiXCR, producing one record per CDR3 protein. The sample gives fewer than 650,000 distinct CDR3 sequences, about 13% of which show up once; approximately 7% is in the top ten. The study's findings and limits: Made up of eight highly homologous variants, a TCR beta motif appeared characteristic of ankylosing spondylitis blood.

Germline CDR1 and CDR2: KGHSH and LQKENI. This CDR3 is built from 15 residues. The V end lost 2 bases, the J end lost 7 bases, and 15 bases lay between the germline ends. Sequencing was performed on blood, either unsorted or a sorted T cell fraction (not recorded which). The TCR comes from a male donor with ankylosing spondylitis. The chain is built from TRBV18 and TRBJ1-5; no clear D gene. The CDR3: CASSPTAGPRQPQHF. Here the CDR3 DNA reads TGTGCCAGCTCACCAACGGCCGGACCCAGGCAGCCCCAGCATTTT.